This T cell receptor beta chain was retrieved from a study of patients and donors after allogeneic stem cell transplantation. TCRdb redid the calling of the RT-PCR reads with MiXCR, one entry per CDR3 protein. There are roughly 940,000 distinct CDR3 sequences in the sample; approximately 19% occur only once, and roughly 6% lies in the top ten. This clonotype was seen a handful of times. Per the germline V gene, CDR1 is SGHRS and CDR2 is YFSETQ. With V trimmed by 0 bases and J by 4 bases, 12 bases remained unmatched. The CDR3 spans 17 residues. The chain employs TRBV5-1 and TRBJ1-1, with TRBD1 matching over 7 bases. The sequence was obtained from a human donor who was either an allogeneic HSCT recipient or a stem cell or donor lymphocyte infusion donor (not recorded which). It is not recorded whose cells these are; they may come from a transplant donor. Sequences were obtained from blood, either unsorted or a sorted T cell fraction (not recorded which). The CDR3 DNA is TGCGCCAGCAGCTTGGAGCCGTACAGGGGTGGAAGCACTGAAGCTTTCTTT. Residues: CASSLEPYRGGSTEAFF.